These 31 T cell receptor beta chains originate from one sample sequenced in a study of T cell changes during pregnancy in multiple sclerosis. Sequenced by immunoSEQ multiplex PCR; TCRdb stores in-frame clones only, minus some. The sample holds about 84,000 clones, approximately 93% seen once. The source was peripheral blood, collected in the second trimester of pregnancy. The receptors shown here come from a female donor in good health, enrolled as a control in a pregnancy study.

CDR3 sequence reads: CASSAGTGPHYGYTF. In nucleotides, the CDR3 is TGTGCCAGTAGTGCCGGGACAGGGCCCCACTATGGCTACACCTTC. The gene calls are TRBV19 and TRBJ1-2, with TRBD1 matching 9 bases. Germline V lookup: CDR1 LNHDA, CDR2 SQIVND (reference sequence). Trimming took 5 bases from V and 3 from J; bases not matched to a gene: 7. The CDR3 covers 15 residues.

This sequence joins TRBV14 and TRBJ1-5; D is ambiguous. Trimming shortened V by 3 bases and J by 3 bases, and 9 bases separated the two germline ends. Germline CDR1 SGHDN, CDR2 FVKESK. The CDR3 covers 14 residues. CDR3 in amino acids: CASSHGRDNQPQHF. CDR3 sequence (DNA): TGTGCCAGCAGCCATGGACGGGACAATCAGCCCCAGCATTTT.

The chain links TRBV7-6 to TRBJ2-7, with D tentatively TRBD2 (6 bases). The CDR3 totals 13 residues. Germline values: CDR1 SGHVS, CDR2 FNYEAQ. Between the trimmed V and J ends, which lost 5 bases and 3 bases, there was a span of 11 bases. For the CDR3, the DNA is TGTGCCAGCAGCGCGGGACTCAACTACGAGCAGTACTTC. Amino acids: CASSAGLNYEQYF.

The genes are TRBV2 and TRBJ2-5, with 12 bases lining up with TRBD2. V lost 1 base and J lost 3; bases outside the gene matches: 3. The germline V gene encodes CDR1 SNHLY and CDR2 FYNNEI. This CDR3 contains 16 residues. The CDR3 DNA follows: TGTGCCAGCAGTGAAGGCCGACTAGCGGGGGAAGAGACCCAGTACTTC. Translation: CASSEGRLAGEETQYF.

The chain couples TRBV5-1 to TRBJ1-3, with D hard to call. Trimming removed 4 bases from V and 0 bases from J, with 17 bases in between. Germline CDR1 is SGHRS and CDR2 is YFSETQ. CDR3 length equals 17 residues. The CDR3 protein is CASSRVPEGNSGNTIYF. CDR3 nucleotide sequence: TGCGCCAGCAGCCGAGTGCCCGAGGGAAACTCTGGAAACACCATATATTTT.

This clone has just one count. The chain links TRBV7-2 to TRBJ1-5; D possibly corresponds to TRBD1 (5 bases). Germline CDR1 reads SGHTA; CDR2 reads FQGNSA. The CDR3 has 13 amino acids. Between the trimmed V and J ends, which lost 1 base and 7 bases, there was a span of 8 bases. The CDR3 DNA reads as TGTGCCAGCAGCTTAGGGGGCATGCAGCCCCAGCATTTT. Translation: CASSLGGMQPQHF.

V and J are TRBV5-1 and TRBJ2-2; D might be TRBD1 (5 bases). The CDR3 covers 14 residues. Germline CDR1 reads SGHRS; CDR2 reads YFSETQ. Trimming cost V 4 bases and J 1 base, with 8 bases left between them. The CDR3 here is CASSRQQNTGELFF. CDR3 DNA: TGCGCCAGCAGCCGACAGCAGAACACCGGGGAGCTGTTTTTT.

In its sample, this clone was seen a few times. The chain carries TRBV4-1 and TRBJ1-2; D is possibly TRBD1 (6 bases). Deletions cut 2 bases from V and 7 bases from J, with 8 bases between. The CDR3 loop spans 12 amino acids. Germline V gene data show CDR1 as MGHRA and CDR2 as YSYEKL. CDR3 sequence (DNA): TGCGCCAGCAGCCAATACAGGGCTGGCTACACCTTC. Translated, it gives CASSQYRAGYTF.

V usage is TRBV5-4 and J usage is TRBJ2-3; 10 bases line up with TRBD1. The CDR3 consists of 16 residues. Germline V lookup: CDR1 SGHNT, CDR2 YYREEE (reference sequence). Losses at the gene ends were 4 bases for V and 5 bases for J; bases not matched to a gene: 10. The DNA of the CDR3 is TGTGCCAGCAGCCCGTACGGGACAGGGGTGCAAGATACGCAGTATTTT. Residues: CASSPYGTGVQDTQYF.

This clone came up once. The chain joins TRBV28 to TRBJ1-2, with D possibly TRBD1 on 6 matching bases. Germline values: CDR1 MDHEN, CDR2 SYDVKM. Trimming cost V 4 bases and J 0 bases, with 12 bases left between them. The CDR3 sequence is 15 residues long. The CDR3 region has the DNA TGTGCCAGCAGTTCCAGGGGCCTAGCTAACTATGGCTACACCTTC. Translation gives CASSSRGLANYGYTF.

The rearrangement uses TRBV21-1 and TRBJ2-7; TRBD2, the table's D call, was not compared with the DNA. TRBV21-1 is a listed pseudogene. CDR3 length: 13 amino acids. CDR3 region: CASSSGGGYEQYF. The CDR3, as DNA: TGTGCCAGCAGCAGCGGGGGCGGCTACGAGCAGTACTTC.

This chain connects TRBV5-6 to TRBJ2-7, with a tentative D call TRBD2 (5 bases). CDR3 length: 12 amino acids. V gave up 4 bases and J gave up 6 bases, with 11 bases separating them. Germline V gene lookup returns CDR1 SGHDT and CDR2 YYEEEE. The CDR3 loop reads CASSLGSGEQYF. The CDR3 DNA sequence: TGTGCCAGCAGCCTAGGGAGCGGCGAGCAGTACTTC.

The chain joins TRBV6-1 to TRBJ1-2; TRBD1 agrees at 9 bases. CDR1 is MNHNS, CDR2 SASEGT, per germline. The CDR3 sequence is 17 residues long. With 0 bases clipped from V and 8 bases from J, the junction kept 13 bases outside the gene matches. The DNA for the CDR3 is TGTGCCAGCAGTGAAGCGTGGGATGGGACAGGGTGGCGAGGCTACACCTTC. This gives the protein CASSEAWDGTGWRGYTF.

Worth noting for this clone: The same CDR3 can be traced to other DNA sequences in this sample. The V and J genes are TRBV6-6 and TRBJ2-7; D is possibly TRBD2 (5 bases). This CDR3 comprises 13 residues. Germline V gene lookup returns CDR1 MNHNY and CDR2 SVGAGI (reference sequence). V was pared by 2 bases and J by 0 bases, with 5 bases between. The CDR3 region is CASSYRDSYEQYF. The CDR3 coding sequence is TGTGCCAGCAGTTACCGGGACTCCTACGAGCAGTACTTC.

The V and J genes are TRBV5-1 and TRBJ2-2; 7 nucleotides align to TRBD1. Unmatched junction bases numbered 7, after V lost 4 bases and J lost 4 bases. Germline V gene data show CDR1 as SGHRS and CDR2 as YFSETQ. The CDR3 consists of 15 residues. For the CDR3, the DNA is TGCGCCAGCAGCGCCGGGACAGAATCCACCGGGGAGCTGTTTTTT. Protein: CASSAGTESTGELFF.

The V gene is TRBV14, the J gene TRBJ2-4; 14 positions match TRBD2. Germline-derived CDR1 and CDR2 are SGHDN and FVKESK. Trimming at V came to 4 bases and at J to 8 bases, leaving 4 bases not matched to a gene. This CDR3 has 15 amino acids. The CDR3 here is CASSPTSGRAYIQYF. DNA of the CDR3: TGTGCCAGCAGCCCGACTAGCGGGAGGGCATACATTCAGTACTTC.

The genes are TRBV19 and TRBJ2-7; 8 bases are shared with TRBD1. Germline V gene data show CDR1 as LNHDA and CDR2 as SQIVND (reference sequence). The J segment lost 7 bases and the V segment lost 4 bases, leaving 3 bases of the junction unmatched. The CDR3 totals 12 residues. CDR3 in amino acids: CASSTTGEEQYF. CDR3 DNA sequence: TGTGCCAGTAGTACGACAGGGGAGGAGCAGTACTTC. Drawing the rest from reference TRBV19 and TRBJ2-7, the complete variable domain is DGGITQSPKYLFRKEGQNVTLSCEQNLNHDAMYWYRQDPGQGLRLIYYSQIVNDFQKGDIAEGYSVSREKKESFPLTVTSAQKNPTAFYLCASSTTGEEQYFGPGTRLTVT.

The chain employs TRBV6-5 and TRBJ2-7; a weak D match, TRBD1 (5 bases). Germline loops: CDR1 MNHEY, CDR2 SVGAGI. CDR3 length: 15 residues. V lost 7 bases and J lost 5, with 21 bases in between. The DNA for the CDR3 is TGTGCCAGCACCTCTTCTCGGAGCCTAGGGGACGAGCAGTACTTC. This gives the protein CASTSSRSLGDEQYF.

The CDR3 region has the DNA TGCGCCAGCAGCTTGGTAGAGGGTTACTACAATGAGCAGTTCTTC. Amino acids: CASSLVEGYYNEQFF. The V call is TRBV5-1, the J call TRBJ2-1; D may be TRBD2 (5 bases). Per germline, CDR1 SGHRS and CDR2 YFSETQ. The V end lost 0 bases, the J end lost 3 bases, and 10 bases lay between the germline ends. CDR3 size: 15 residues. Filled out from reference TRBV5-1 and TRBJ2-1, the complete variable domain reads KAGVTQTPRYLIKTRGQQVTLSCSPISGHRSVSWYQQTPGQGLQFLFEYFSETQRNKGNFPGRFSGRQFSNSRSEMNVSTLELGDSALYLCASSLVEGYYNEQFFGPGTRLTVL.

The chain carries TRBV6-5 and TRBJ2-1; 9 bases are shared with TRBD2. The ends lost 6 bases at V and 2 bases at J; junction bases unmatched: 5. This CDR3 comprises 15 residues. Germline CDR1 MNHEY, CDR2 SVGAGI. CDR3 coding DNA: TGTGCCAGCAGCCTTAGCGGGAGTCCCTACAATGAGCAGTTCTTC. It yields the protein CASSLSGSPYNEQFF.

The V gene is TRBV28, the J gene TRBJ2-6; D is unresolved. From germline, CDR1 is MDHEN and CDR2 SYDVKM. V lost 3 bases and J 0 bases, leaving 6 bases between the germline ends. This CDR3 region has 15 residues. The CDR3 protein is CASSFEHSGANVLTF. The CDR3 DNA reads as TGTGCCAGCAGTTTTGAGCACTCTGGGGCCAACGTCCTGACTTTC.

The chain uses TRBV18 and TRBJ2-3; D gene uncertain. The CDR3 is 14 amino acids. V lost 3 bases to trimming and J lost 0 bases, with 7 bases between them. Per the germline V gene, CDR1 is KGHSH and CDR2 is LQKENI. This CDR3 reads CASSPVTSTDTQYF. CDR3 coding DNA: TGTGCCAGCTCACCGGTTACTAGCACAGATACGCAGTATTTT.

Comments on this clone: Other nucleotide sequences in the sample specify the same CDR3. The chain uses TRBV18 and TRBJ1-1; no firm D call. Germline V gene data show CDR1 as KGHSH and CDR2 as LQKENI. With 1 base removed from V and 1 base from J, the gap between germline ends came to 4 bases. The CDR3 loop spans 13 amino acids. CDR3 DNA sequence: TGTGCCAGCTCACCACGGCAGAACACTGAAGCTTTCTTT. Translation: CASSPRQNTEAFF.

J is TRBJ2-1 and V is TRBV28; 9 nucleotides agree with TRBD1. Germline V gives CDR1 MDHEN, CDR2 SYDVKM. The CDR3 length is 15 residues. V lost 5 bases and J lost 7; bases outside the gene matches: 9. CDR3 amino acids: CASSLGQGDRNEQFF. The CDR3 region has the DNA TGTGCCAGCAGTCTGGGACAGGGAGATCGGAATGAGCAGTTCTTC.

The chain is built from TRBV4-1 and TRBJ2-1; tentative D call: TRBD1 (6 bases). The V gene lost 0 bases and the J gene lost 4 bases, with 10 bases spanning the gap. Germline lookup yields CDR1 MGHRA and CDR2 YSYEKL. This CDR3 comprises 15 residues. This CDR3 reads CASSQDSGEYNEQFF. The DNA for the CDR3 is TGCGCCAGCAGCCAAGATTCAGGGGAGTACAATGAGCAGTTCTTC.

V is TRBV30 and J is TRBJ1-1; TRBD1 aligns across 9 bases. V was pared by 3 bases and J by 6 bases, with 11 bases of the junction left unmatched. The CDR3 length is 15 residues. The germline V gene encodes CDR1 GTSNPN and CDR2 SVGIG (reference sequence). Here the CDR3 DNA reads TGTGCCTGGAGAGGGGGGACAGGGCGTTTGGCTGAAGCTTTCTTT. It translates to CAWRGGTGRLAEAFF.

The rearrangement uses TRBV6-6 and TRBJ1-5; tentatively, D is TRBD1 (5 bases). The germline V gene has CDR1 MNHNY and CDR2 SVGAGI (reference sequence). The germline V and J ends were trimmed by 7 bases and 5 bases, with 18 bases remaining between them. The CDR3 consists of 15 residues. The CDR3 region is CASTNGPTEDQPQHF. The DNA for the CDR3 is TGTGCCAGCACAAACGGGCCGACAGAGGATCAGCCCCAGCATTTT.

The chain couples TRBV19 to TRBJ2-1, with 14 bases identical to TRBD2. Losses at the gene ends were 3 bases for V and 10 bases for J; bases not matched to a gene: 5. The CDR3 loop spans 15 amino acids. Germline V CDR1 and CDR2: LNHDA, SQIVND (reference sequence). In DNA form, the CDR3 reads TGTGCCAGTAGTATCGCCGGGACTAGCGGGAGCGAGCAGTTCTTC. Encoded protein: CASSIAGTSGSEQFF.

The chain uses TRBV28 and TRBJ2-5; TRBD2 aligns across 9 bases. Germline-derived CDR1 and CDR2 are MDHEN and SYDVKM. Trimming removed 5 bases from V and 4 bases from J; junction bases left unmatched: 11. There are 16 residues in the CDR3. The CDR3 coding sequence is TGTGCCAGCAGTCCTAAGCGGGAGGTCTGGCCAGAGACCCAGTACTTC. Its protein is CASSPKREVWPETQYF.

The genes are TRBV5-6 and TRBJ1-5; D remains ambiguous. The V end was cut by 0 bases, the J end by 2 bases, with 12 bases between. The germline CDR1 and CDR2 sequences are SGHDT and YYEEEE. This CDR3 has 16 residues. CDR3 amino acids: CASSLGRVWGNQPQHF. CDR3 bases: TGTGCCAGCAGCTTGGGGAGGGTTTGGGGCAATCAGCCCCAGCATTTT.

The chain recombines TRBV7-9 with TRBJ2-3; 12 nucleotides line up with TRBD2. Germline CDR1 is SEHNR and CDR2 is FQNEAQ (reference sequence). V lost 5 bases, J lost 4 bases, and 7 bases stayed unmatched. The CDR3 sequence is 16 residues long. The CDR3 DNA reads as TGTGCCAGCAGCCTTCGACTAGCGGGAGTGGCAGATACGCAGTATTTT. Translation gives CASSLRLAGVADTQYF.